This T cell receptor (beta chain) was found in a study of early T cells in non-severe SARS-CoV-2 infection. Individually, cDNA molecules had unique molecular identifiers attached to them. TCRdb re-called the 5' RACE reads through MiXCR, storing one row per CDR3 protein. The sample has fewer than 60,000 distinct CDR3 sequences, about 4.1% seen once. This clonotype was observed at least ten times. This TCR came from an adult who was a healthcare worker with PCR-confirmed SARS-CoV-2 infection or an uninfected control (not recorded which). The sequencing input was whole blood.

The CDR3: CASSFTGTGTDEQYF. Written as DNA, the CDR3 is TGTGCCAGCAGCTTCACCGGGACAGGGACTGACGAGCAGTACTTC. The rearrangement uses TRBV7-8 and TRBJ2-7; 9 bases align to TRBD1. After removal of 3 bases from V and 5 bases from J, the junction contained 8 bases not matched to a gene. Per germline, CDR1 SGHVS and CDR2 FQNEAQ. There are 15 residues in the CDR3. The full variable domain, in which reference TRBV7-8 and TRBJ2-7 provide the parts outside the CDR3, is GAGVSQSPRYKVAKRGQDVALRCDPISGHVSLFWYQQALGQGPEFLTYFQNEAQLDKSGLPSDRFFAERPEGSVSTLKIQRTQQEDSAVYLCASSFTGTGTDEQYFGPGTRLTVT.